This T cell receptor beta chain was sequenced during a study of blood T cell repertoires in COVID-19. Study-level information: From the United States, Italy and Spain came samples of acute and convalescent COVID-19. T cells, B-cell-depleted T cells, or PBMCs supplied cDNA or gDNA.

In the original workflow: It was from reference gene primer amplification that nucleated cell counts were estimated. Profiling relied on immunoSEQ multiplex PCR, and the TCRdb table lists in-frame clones only, not all of them. That table supplies the V and J calls and clone size; D and trimming were determined from the DNA. The sample has about 140,000 clones; less than 80% are singletons. The trim removed 10 bases at V and 2 bases at J, leaving 5 bases unmatched. This CDR3 spans 12 amino acids. Germline V gene lookup returns CDR1 MNHEY and CDR2 SMNVEV (reference sequence). Sequenced: peripheral blood. The source is a woman of 80 years or more with active or convalescent COVID-19. The chain employs TRBV27 and TRBJ2-7; 7 nucleotides match TRBD1. CDR3 sequence: CATRTGAYEQYF. The CDR3 nucleotides read TGTGCCACCCGAACAGGGGCCTACGAGCAGTACTTC.